This T cell receptor beta chain was sequenced during a study of identical twins. Via MiXCR, TCRdb re-called the 5' RACE reads, giving one row per CDR3 protein. Among about 340,000 distinct CDR3 sequences listed, over 9% were seen once. These same records also appear under a second study, on yellow fever vaccine responses in identical twins.

The TCR comes from a woman under 30 in good health. Sequenced sample: CD8+ T cells sorted from blood.

The CDR3 DNA reads as TGTGCCAGCAGCGTAGGGGGGGCTTCGGCGCTCAAGGGGGAGCTGTTTTTT. Protein sequence: CASSVGGASALKGELFF. This chain uses TRBV9 with TRBJ2-2, with D perhaps assigned TRBD1 or TRBD2 (6 bases each). The V and J ends lost 0 bases and 8 bases respectively, with 20 bases between them. Germline CDR1 is SGDLS and CDR2 is YYNGEE. The CDR3 has 17 amino acids.